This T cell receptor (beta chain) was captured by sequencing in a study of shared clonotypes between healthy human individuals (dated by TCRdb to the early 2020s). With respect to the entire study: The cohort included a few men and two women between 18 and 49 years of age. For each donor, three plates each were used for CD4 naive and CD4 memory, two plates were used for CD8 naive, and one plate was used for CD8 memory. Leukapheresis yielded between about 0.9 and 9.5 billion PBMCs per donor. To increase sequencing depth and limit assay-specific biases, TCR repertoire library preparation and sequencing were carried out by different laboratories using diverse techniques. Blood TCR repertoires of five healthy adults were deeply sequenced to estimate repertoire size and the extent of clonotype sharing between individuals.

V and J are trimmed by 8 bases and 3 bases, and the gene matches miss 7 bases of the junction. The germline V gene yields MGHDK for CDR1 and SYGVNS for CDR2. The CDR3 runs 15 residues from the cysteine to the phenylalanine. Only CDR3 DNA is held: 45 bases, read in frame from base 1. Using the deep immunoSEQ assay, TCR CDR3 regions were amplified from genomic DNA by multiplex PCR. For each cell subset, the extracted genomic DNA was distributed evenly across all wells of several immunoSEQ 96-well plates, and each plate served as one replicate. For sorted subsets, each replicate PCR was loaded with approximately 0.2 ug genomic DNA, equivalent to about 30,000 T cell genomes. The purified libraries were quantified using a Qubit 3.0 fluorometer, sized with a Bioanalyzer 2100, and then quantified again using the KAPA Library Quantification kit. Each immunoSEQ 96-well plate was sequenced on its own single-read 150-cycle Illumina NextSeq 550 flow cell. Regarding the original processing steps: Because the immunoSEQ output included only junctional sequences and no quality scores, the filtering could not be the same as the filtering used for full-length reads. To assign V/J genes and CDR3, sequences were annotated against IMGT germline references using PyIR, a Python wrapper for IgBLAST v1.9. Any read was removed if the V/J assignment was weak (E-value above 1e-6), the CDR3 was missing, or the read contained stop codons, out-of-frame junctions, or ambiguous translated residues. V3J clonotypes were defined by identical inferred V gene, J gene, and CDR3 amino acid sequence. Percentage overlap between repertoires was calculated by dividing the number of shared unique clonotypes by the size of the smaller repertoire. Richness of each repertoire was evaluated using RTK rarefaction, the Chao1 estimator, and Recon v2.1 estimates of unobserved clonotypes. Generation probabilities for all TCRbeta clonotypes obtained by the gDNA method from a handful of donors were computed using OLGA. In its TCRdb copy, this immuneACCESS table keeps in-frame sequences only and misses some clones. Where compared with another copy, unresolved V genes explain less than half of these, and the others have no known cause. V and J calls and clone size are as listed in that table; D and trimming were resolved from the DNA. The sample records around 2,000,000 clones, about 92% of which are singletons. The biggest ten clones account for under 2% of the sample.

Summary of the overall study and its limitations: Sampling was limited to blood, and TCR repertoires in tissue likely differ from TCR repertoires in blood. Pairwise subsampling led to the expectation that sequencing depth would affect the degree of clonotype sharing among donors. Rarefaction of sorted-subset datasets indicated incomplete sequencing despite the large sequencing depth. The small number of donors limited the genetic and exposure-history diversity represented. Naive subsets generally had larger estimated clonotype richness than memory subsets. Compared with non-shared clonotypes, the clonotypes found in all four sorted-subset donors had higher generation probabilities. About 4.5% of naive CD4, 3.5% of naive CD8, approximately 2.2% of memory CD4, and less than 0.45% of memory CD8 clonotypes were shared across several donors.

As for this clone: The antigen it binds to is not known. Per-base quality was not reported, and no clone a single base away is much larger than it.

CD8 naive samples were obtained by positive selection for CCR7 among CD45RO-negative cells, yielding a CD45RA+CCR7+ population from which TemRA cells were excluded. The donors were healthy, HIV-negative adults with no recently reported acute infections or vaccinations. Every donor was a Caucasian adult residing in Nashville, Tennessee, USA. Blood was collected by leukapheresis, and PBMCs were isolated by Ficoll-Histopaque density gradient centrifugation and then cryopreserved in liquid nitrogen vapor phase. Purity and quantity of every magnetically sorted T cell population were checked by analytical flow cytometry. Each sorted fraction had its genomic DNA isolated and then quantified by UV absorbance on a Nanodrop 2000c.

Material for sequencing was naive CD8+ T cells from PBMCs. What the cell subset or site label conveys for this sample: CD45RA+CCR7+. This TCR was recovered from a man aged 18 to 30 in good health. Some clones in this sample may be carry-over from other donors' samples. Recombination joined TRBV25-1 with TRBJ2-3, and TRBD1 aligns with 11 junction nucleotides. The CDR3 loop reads CASGQGAYRTDTQYF. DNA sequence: TGTGCCAGCGGACAGGGGGCTTATAGGACAGATACGCAGTATTTT.